The 10 T cell receptor beta chains below come from one sample, sequenced in a study of cytomegalovirus exposure and HLA in healthy donors. The assay was immunoSEQ multiplex PCR, and TCRdb's table has in-frame clones only and misses some. The sample has about 120,000 clones; roughly 84% are singletons. The specimen was PBMCs. The receptors were gathered from a young woman in good health and CMV-seronegative.

V and J are TRBV7-8 and TRBJ2-5; D gene ambiguous. CDR1 and CDR2 from the germline V gene are SGHVS and FQNEAQ. Trimming stripped 5 bases from V and 1 base from J, with 8 bases between. This CDR3 is 13 amino acids long. The DNA for the CDR3 is TGTGCCAGCAGCCCCCCCCGCCAAGAGACCCAGTACTTC. This translates into CASSPPRQETQYF.

This clone is deemed medium-sized. The rearrangement joins TRBV19 to TRBJ2-7; 11 bases map to TRBD2. The CDR3 length is 14 residues. Trimming removed 3 bases from V and 7 bases from J; junction bases left unmatched: 5. Germline CDR1 is LNHDA and CDR2 is SQIVND (reference sequence). This chain's CDR3 is CASSIQTSGGEQYF. In DNA form, the CDR3 reads TGTGCCAGTAGTATCCAAACTAGCGGGGGTGAGCAGTACTTC.

This clone was detected only a few times. The chain joins TRBV11-2 to TRBJ1-2; 8 nucleotides match TRBD1. V trimming: 4 bases; J trimming: 8 bases; junction bases outside the gene matches: 6. CDR1 is SGHAT and CDR2 is FQNNGV in the germline V gene. The CDR3 totals 13 residues. DNA of the CDR3: TGTGCCAGCAGCTCCTCCAGGGGGCGAGGCTACACCTTC. Protein: CASSSSRGRGYTF.

This sequence joins TRBV4-3 and TRBJ2-3; D call uncertain. CDR1 and CDR2 from the germline V gene are LGHNA and YSLEER. V gave up 0 bases and J gave up 2 bases, with 9 bases separating them. The CDR3 consists of 15 residues. As DNA, the CDR3 is TGCGCCAGCAGCCAAGATGGCTCGTTCACAGATACGCAGTATTTT. Protein: CASSQDGSFTDTQYF.

In this sample, this clone turned up many times. V and J are TRBV10-1 and TRBJ1-2, with D possibly TRBD1 on 6 matching bases. Trimming took off 4 bases at V and 3 bases at J, with 9 bases between the two ends. The CDR3 totals 13 residues. Per the germline V gene, CDR1 is WNHNN and CDR2 is SYGVQD (reference sequence). In DNA, the CDR3 is TGCGCCAGCAGTGCAGGGGAAGACTATGGCTACACCTTC. Amino acids: CASSAGEDYGYTF.

The chain couples TRBV9 to TRBJ2-7; D unclear. CDR1 is SGDLS and CDR2 is YYNGEE in the germline V gene. The V gene lost 3 bases and the J gene lost 6 bases, with 13 bases spanning the gap. The CDR3 has 13 amino acids. The CDR3 region is CASSADLEAEQYF. The CDR3 region has the DNA TGTGCCAGCAGCGCCGACCTAGAGGCCGAGCAGTACTTC.

The rearrangement uses TRBV19 and TRBJ1-4; D gene unclear. CDR3 size: 15 residues. V lost 7 bases and J lost 4, with 16 bases in between. Germline V gene lookup returns CDR1 LNHDA and CDR2 SQIVND (reference sequence). The CDR3 spells CASTPDMSRNEKLFF. Written as DNA, the CDR3 is TGTGCCAGTACCCCAGACATGTCGCGTAATGAAAAACTGTTTTTT.

V gene TRBV9 combines with J gene TRBJ2-3, with 7 bases matching TRBD2. V shed 6 bases, J shed 2 bases, and the junction held 15 bases outside the gene matches. Germline CDR1 reads SGDLS; CDR2 reads YYNGEE. CDR3 length: 17 residues. The CDR3 reads CASTATPLAGDTDTQYF. In DNA form, the CDR3 reads TGTGCCAGCACCGCCACACCCCTGGCGGGGGACACAGATACGCAGTATTTT. Combining the CDR3 with reference TRBV9 and TRBJ2-3 gives the whole variable domain DSGVTQTPKHLITATGQRVTLRCSPRSGDLSVYWYQQSLDQGLQFLIQYYNGEERAKGNILERFSAQQFPDLHSELNLSSLELGDSALYFCASTATPLAGDTDTQYFGPGTRLTVL.

This clone was seen more than once but under ten times. The chain joins TRBV7-8 to TRBJ2-7; no definite D call. Looked up from germline, CDR1 is SGHVS and CDR2 is FQNEAQ. CDR3 size: 12 residues. Trimming removed 5 bases at V and 3 bases at J, with 8 bases between. CDR3 sequence: CASSHQDYEQYF. The DNA of the CDR3 is TGTGCCAGCAGCCATCAGGACTACGAGCAGTACTTC.

The chain recombines TRBV6-1 with TRBJ1-2; D not resolved. The CDR3 covers 14 residues. V dropped 2 bases and J dropped 4 bases, with 11 bases sitting between them. Germline V gene sequence: CDR1 MNHNS, CDR2 SASEGT. Written as DNA, the CDR3 is TGTGCCAGCAGTGAACGGGGAACAGTCTATGGCTACACCTTC. Translated, it gives CASSERGTVYGYTF.